These 15 T cell receptor beta chains were sequenced from one sample in a study of shared clonotypes between healthy human individuals. The protocol was immunoSEQ multiplex PCR, while the TCRdb copy is restricted to in-frame clones and leaves out a portion. The data hold millions of clones, with roughly 94% observed a single time. What was sequenced was naive CD4+ T cells sorted from blood. The subset is: CD45RA+ positively selected. The receptor source for this set is a man aged 18 to 30 in good health.

The gene calls are TRBV7-2 and TRBJ2-7; 10 positions match TRBD1. CDR1 and CDR2 from the germline V gene are SGHTA and FQGNSA. The CDR3 has 14 amino acids. The V gene end was trimmed by 4 bases and the J gene end by 5 bases; junction bases not matched to a gene: 5. CDR3 nucleotides: TGTGCCAGCAGCTACCGACAGGGGGCCCACGAGCAGTACTTC. The encoded protein is CASSYRQGAHEQYF.

The chain uses TRBV10-3 and TRBJ1-6; maybe TRBD1 (5 bases). CDR3 length: 15 amino acids. Looked up from germline, CDR1 is ENHRY and CDR2 is SYGVKD. V was pared by 3 bases and J by 7 bases, with 13 bases between. The CDR3 coding sequence is TGTGCCATCAGTGAAGGGTTCTCAGGGAATTCACCCCTCCACTTT. It specifies CAISEGFSGNSPLHF.

The V call is TRBV2, the J call TRBJ1-2; D gene ambiguous. The CDR3 loop spans 13 amino acids. Germline V gene data show CDR1 as SNHLY and CDR2 as FYNNEI. The V end was cut by 5 bases, the J end by 5 bases, with 12 bases between. CDR3 DNA: TGTGCCAGCAGTCCTGATGTCTTATATGGCTACACCTTC. Its protein is CASSPDVLYGYTF.

The gene calls are TRBV6-1 and TRBJ2-3; TRBD2 matches 11 bases. The CDR3 contains 14 residues. Germline values: CDR1 MNHNS, CDR2 SASEGT. Losses at the gene ends were 10 bases for V and 3 bases for J; bases not matched to a gene: 6. The CDR3 loop is CATKTSGNTDTQYF. DNA of the CDR3: TGTGCCACCAAGACTAGCGGGAATACAGATACGCAGTATTTT.

This clone was detected only once. The chain couples TRBV25-1 to TRBJ1-4; D is ambiguous. Per the germline V gene, CDR1 is MGHDK and CDR2 is SYGVNS. Trimming removed 6 bases from V and 10 bases from J, with 9 bases in between. The CDR3 spans 11 residues. CDR3 sequence (DNA): TGTGCCAGCAGAGGAGGCCCAAAACTGTTTTTT. It yields the protein CASRGGPKLFF.

The chain uses TRBV2 and TRBJ2-1; 11 positions agree with TRBD1. The V segment lost 6 bases and the J segment 3 bases; nucleotides outside the gene matches: 1. Per the germline V gene, CDR1 is SNHLY and CDR2 is FYNNEI. The CDR3 runs 14 residues. CDR3 sequence (DNA): TGTGCCAGCAGAGGGACAGGGGGCTACAATGAGCAGTTCTTC. This translates into CASRGTGGYNEQFF.

This clone was seen a single time. CDR3 in amino acids: CASSRDRAGEQYF. In DNA form, the CDR3 reads TGTGCCAGCAGCCGCGACAGGGCAGGCGAGCAGTACTTC. This chain joins TRBV7-3 and TRBJ2-7; 7 bases are a match to TRBD1. Trimming at V came to 5 bases and at J to 6 bases, leaving 7 bases not matched to a gene. The CDR3 is 13 residues long. CDR1 SGHTA and CDR2 FQGTGA come from the germline V gene.

V usage is TRBV6-6 and J usage is TRBJ1-1, with TRBD1 matching 8 bases. Trimming took 7 bases from V and 8 from J; bases not matched to a gene: 3. The CDR3 consists of 11 residues. From germline, CDR1 is MNHNY and CDR2 SVGAGI (reference sequence). DNA of the CDR3: TGTGCCAGCACCCGGGACAGGGAAGCTTTCTTT. This encodes CASTRDREAFF.

This clone was seen once. The chain has TRBV6-1 and TRBJ1-5; 7 bases fit TRBD1. CDR3 length: 20 amino acids. The ends lost 1 base at V and 0 bases at J; junction bases unmatched: 15. From germline, CDR1 is MNHNS and CDR2 SASEGT. CDR3 sequence: CASSEVQGPGRGGSNQPQHF. The CDR3 DNA is TGTGCCAGCAGTGAAGTACAGGGGCCGGGACGAGGGGGTAGCAATCAGCCCCAGCATTTT.

The chain carries TRBV5-4 and TRBJ1-2; 7 bases match TRBD1. With 4 bases clipped from V and 7 bases from J, the junction kept 16 bases outside the gene matches. CDR1 and CDR2 (germline): SGHNT, YYREEE (reference sequence). The CDR3 covers 16 residues. DNA for the CDR3: TGTGCCAGCAGCGCGGTACGCCCCACAGGGGCAGGTGGCTACACCTTC. This sequence encodes CASSAVRPTGAGGYTF.

The V and J genes are TRBV5-1 and TRBJ2-7; TRBD2 is a possible D gene (6 bases). V was clipped by 0 bases and J by 5 bases, with 15 bases between them. In germline, CDR1 is SGHRS, CDR2 YFSETQ. The CDR3 length is 15 residues. The DNA for the CDR3 is TGCGCCAGCAGCTTGGACGCCGGGGGATCTGACGAGCAGTACTTC. This gives the protein CASSLDAGGSDEQYF. The full variable domain, in which reference TRBV5-1 and TRBJ2-7 provide the parts outside the CDR3, is KAGVTQTPRYLIKTRGQQVTLSCSPISGHRSVSWYQQTPGQGLQFLFEYFSETQRNKGNFPGRFSGRQFSNSRSEMNVSTLELGDSALYLCASSLDAGGSDEQYFGPGTRLTVT.

V usage is TRBV30 and J usage is TRBJ2-7, with D possibly matching TRBD1 (7 bases). Germline V gives CDR1 GTSNPN, CDR2 SVGIG (reference sequence). The CDR3 runs to 16 residues. V was pared by 2 bases and J by 6 bases, with 23 bases between. CDR3 amino acids: CAWSPNRGGKLSEQYF. The CDR3 DNA sequence: TGTGCCTGGAGTCCGAACAGGGGCGGGAAGTTAAGCGAGCAGTACTTC.

This rearrangement joins TRBV4-1 to TRBJ1-1; D is undetermined. The CDR3 spans 13 residues. V lost 4 bases and J lost 6, with 12 bases in between. In germline, CDR1 is MGHRA, CDR2 YSYEKL. CDR3 region: CASSPPSRAEAFF. CDR3 in DNA: TGCGCCAGCAGCCCACCCTCAAGGGCTGAAGCTTTCTTT.

The chain has TRBV14 and TRBJ2-2; weak D call: TRBD1 (5 bases). Trimming cost V 1 base and J 3 bases, with 15 bases left between them. Germline values: CDR1 SGHDN, CDR2 FVKESK. The CDR3 runs to 17 residues. CDR3 coding DNA: TGTGCCAGCAGCCAAGTTGACAGACCGGGTTACACCGGGGAGCTGTTTTTT. This encodes CASSQVDRPGYTGELFF.

As to this clone: The DNA is left out, because the CDR3 cannot be placed on it with certainty; the CDR3 is given as TCRdb lists it. The chain carries TRBV6-5 and TRBJ1-1. The CDR3 totals 13 residues, both ends included. CDR1 MNHEY and CDR2 SVGAGI come from the germline V gene. The chain's CDR3 is CASSYFGNGEAFF.